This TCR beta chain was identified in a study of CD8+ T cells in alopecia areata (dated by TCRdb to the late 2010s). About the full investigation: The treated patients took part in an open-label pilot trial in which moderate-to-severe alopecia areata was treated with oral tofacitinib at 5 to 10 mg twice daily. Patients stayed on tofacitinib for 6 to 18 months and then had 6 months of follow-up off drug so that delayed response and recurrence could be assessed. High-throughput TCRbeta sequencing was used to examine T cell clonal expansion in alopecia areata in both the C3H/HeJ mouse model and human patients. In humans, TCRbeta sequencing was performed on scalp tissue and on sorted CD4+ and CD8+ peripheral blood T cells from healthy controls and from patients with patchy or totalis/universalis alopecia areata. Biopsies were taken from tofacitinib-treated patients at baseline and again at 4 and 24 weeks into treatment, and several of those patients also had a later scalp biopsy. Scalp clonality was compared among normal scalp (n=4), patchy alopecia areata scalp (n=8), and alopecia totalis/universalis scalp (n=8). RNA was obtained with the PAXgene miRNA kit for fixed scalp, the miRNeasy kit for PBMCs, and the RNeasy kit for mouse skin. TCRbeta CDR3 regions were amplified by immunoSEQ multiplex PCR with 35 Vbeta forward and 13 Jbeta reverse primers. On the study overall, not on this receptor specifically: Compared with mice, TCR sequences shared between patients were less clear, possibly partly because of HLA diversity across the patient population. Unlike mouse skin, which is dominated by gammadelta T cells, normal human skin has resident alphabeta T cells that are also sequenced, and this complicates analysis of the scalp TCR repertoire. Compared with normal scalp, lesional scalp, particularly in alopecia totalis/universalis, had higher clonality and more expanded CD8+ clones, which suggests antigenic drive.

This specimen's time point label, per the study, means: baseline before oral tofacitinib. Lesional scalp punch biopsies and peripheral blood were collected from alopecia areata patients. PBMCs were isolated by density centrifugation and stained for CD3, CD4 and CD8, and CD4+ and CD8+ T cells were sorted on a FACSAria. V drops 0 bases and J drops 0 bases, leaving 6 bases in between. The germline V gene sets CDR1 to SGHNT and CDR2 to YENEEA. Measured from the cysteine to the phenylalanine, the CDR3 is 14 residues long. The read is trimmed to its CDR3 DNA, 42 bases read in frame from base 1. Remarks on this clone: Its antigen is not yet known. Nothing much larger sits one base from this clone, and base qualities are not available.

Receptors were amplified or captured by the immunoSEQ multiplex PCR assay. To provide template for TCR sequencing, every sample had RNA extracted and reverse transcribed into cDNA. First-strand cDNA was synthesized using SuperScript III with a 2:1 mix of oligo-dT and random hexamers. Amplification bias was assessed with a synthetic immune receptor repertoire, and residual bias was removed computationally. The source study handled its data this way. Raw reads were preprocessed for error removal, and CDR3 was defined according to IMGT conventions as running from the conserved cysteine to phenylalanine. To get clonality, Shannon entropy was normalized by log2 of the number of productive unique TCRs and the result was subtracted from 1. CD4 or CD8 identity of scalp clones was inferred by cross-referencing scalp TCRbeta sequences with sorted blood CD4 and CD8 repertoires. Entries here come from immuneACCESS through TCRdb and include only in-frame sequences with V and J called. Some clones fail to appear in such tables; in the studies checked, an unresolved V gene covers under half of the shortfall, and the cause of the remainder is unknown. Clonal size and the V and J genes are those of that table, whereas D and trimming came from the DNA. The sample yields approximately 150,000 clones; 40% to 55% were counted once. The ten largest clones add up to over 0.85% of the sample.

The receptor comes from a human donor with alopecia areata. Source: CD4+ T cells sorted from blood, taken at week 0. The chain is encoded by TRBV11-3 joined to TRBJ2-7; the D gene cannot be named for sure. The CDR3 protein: CASSLDGNSYEQYF. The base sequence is TGTGCCAGCAGCTTAGACGGCAACTCCTACGAGCAGTACTTC.